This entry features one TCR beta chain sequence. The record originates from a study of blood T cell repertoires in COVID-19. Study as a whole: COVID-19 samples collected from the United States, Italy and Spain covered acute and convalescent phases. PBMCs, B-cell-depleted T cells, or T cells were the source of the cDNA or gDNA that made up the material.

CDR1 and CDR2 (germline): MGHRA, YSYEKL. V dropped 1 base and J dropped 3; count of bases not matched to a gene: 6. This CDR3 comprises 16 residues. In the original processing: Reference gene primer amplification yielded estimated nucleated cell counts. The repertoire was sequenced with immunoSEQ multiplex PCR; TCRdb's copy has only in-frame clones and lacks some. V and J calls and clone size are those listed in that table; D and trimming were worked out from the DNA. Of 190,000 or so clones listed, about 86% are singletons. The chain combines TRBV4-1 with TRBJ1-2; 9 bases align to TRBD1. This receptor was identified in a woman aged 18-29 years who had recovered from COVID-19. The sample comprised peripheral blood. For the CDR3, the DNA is TGCGCCAGCAGCCAAGGCCCCGGGACAGGGTACTATGGCTACACCTTC. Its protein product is CASSQGPGTGYYGYTF.